Each of the 3 T cell receptor beta chains below was sequenced from the same sample in a study of cytomegalovirus exposure and HLA in healthy donors. PCR was performed using 60 Vbeta and 13 Jbeta primers. Sequenced by immunoSEQ multiplex PCR; TCRdb stores in-frame clones only, minus some. The sample lists 100,000 or so clones; roughly three quarters were seen once. Sequencing was done on a sample of PBMCs. The source is a man aged 40-49 years in good health and CMV-seronegative.

The genes are TRBV7-6 and TRBJ2-3, with D uncertain. CDR1 SGHVS and CDR2 FNYEAQ come from the germline V gene. V lost 1 base, J lost 2 bases, and 10 bases lay in between. The CDR3 extends over 15 amino acids. CDR3 in DNA: TGTGCCAGCAGCTTAGAGGCAGGATACACAGATACGCAGTATTTT. This sequence encodes CASSLEAGYTDTQYF.

The CDR3 region has the DNA TGTGCCACCAGCAGCATTCGTTTAGTTGCCCCCACAGATACGCAGTATTTT. Translating it yields CATSSIRLVAPTDTQYF. The chain couples TRBV15 to TRBJ2-3; D remains unclear. CDR1 is LNHNV and CDR2 is YYDKDF in the germline V gene (reference sequence). The CDR3 is 17 amino acids. Trimming removed 3 bases from V and 2 bases from J, with 18 bases in between.

This chain joins TRBV4-1 and TRBJ2-1; 12 bases are a match to TRBD2. Germline CDR1 reads MGHRA; CDR2 reads YSYEKL. V trimming: 3 bases; J trimming: 4 bases; junction bases outside the gene matches: 16. CDR3 size: 20 residues. As DNA, the CDR3 is TGCGCCAGCAGCCACCTGGTGGGCCAAAATCTAGCGGGAGGGTACAATGAGCAGTTCTTC. It encodes CASSHLVGQNLAGGYNEQFF.